The 28 T cell receptor beta chains below were found in one sample sequenced in a study of blood T cell repertoires in COVID-19. Measured with immunoSEQ multiplex PCR; TCRdb has only the in-frame clones, and not every one. The data hold under 150,000 clones, with 84% observed a single time. The sample taken for sequencing was PBMCs or T cells enriched from blood (not recorded which). These receptors came from a man aged 40-49 years with acute COVID-19.

As concerns this clone: At the DNA level, this CDR3 is encoded by other sequences in the same sample as well. V and J are TRBV25-1 and TRBJ2-7; 10 bases line up with TRBD2. CDR3 size: 15 residues. CDR1 MGHDK and CDR2 SYGVNS come from the germline V gene. V shed 4 bases, J shed 0 bases, and the junction held 3 bases outside the gene matches. The CDR3: CASSGTSGSSYEQYF. The DNA for the CDR3 is TGTGCCAGCAGTGGGACTAGCGGAAGCTCCTACGAGCAGTACTTC.

The chain couples TRBV24-1 to TRBJ1-2; 10 bases line up with TRBD1. Trimming at V came to 5 bases and at J to 7 bases, leaving 12 bases not matched to a gene. Germline V gives CDR1 KGHDR, CDR2 SFDVKD. The CDR3 totals 16 residues. The CDR3 region is CATSGTPGQGRGGYTF. CDR3 bases: TGTGCCACCAGTGGTACTCCGGGACAGGGGAGGGGTGGCTACACCTTC.

The chain couples TRBV6-2 or TRBV6-3 to TRBJ1-5; D uncertain. CDR3 length equals 14 residues. CDR1 MNHEY and CDR2 SVGEGT come from the germline V gene. Trimming removed 8 bases at V and 2 bases at J, with 13 bases between. CDR3 sequence: CASGWLEGNQPQHF. CDR3 DNA sequence: TGTGCCAGCGGTTGGCTAGAGGGCAATCAGCCCCAGCATTTT.

The J gene is TRBJ2-5, the V gene TRBV4-3; D is unresolved. The CDR3 spans 14 residues. Germline CDR1 is LGHNA and CDR2 is YSLEER. The V end lost 0 bases, the J end lost 1 base, and 6 bases lay between the germline ends. The DNA for the CDR3 is TGCGCCAGCAGCCAAGAGGAGTCCCAAGAGACCCAGTACTTC. Translated: CASSQEESQETQYF.

The chain carries TRBV27 and TRBJ1-5; D is unclear. Trimming left V 7 bases short and J 5 bases short, with 15 bases between. The CDR3 totals 14 residues. Germline CDR1 MNHEY, CDR2 SMNVEV (reference sequence). The CDR3 nucleotides read TGTGCCAGCACCAAGGGTCGGGAGTATCAGCCCCAGCATTTT. It specifies CASTKGREYQPQHF.

The chain recombines TRBV7-8 with TRBJ2-2, with unresolved D. V shed 11 bases and J shed 5 bases, with 15 bases lying between them. This CDR3 is 13 amino acids long. Looked up from germline, CDR1 is SGHVS and CDR2 is FQNEAQ. CDR3 protein: CALVRGGTGELFF. CDR3 in DNA: TGTGCCCTTGTGAGAGGCGGAACCGGGGAGCTGTTTTTT. The full variable domain, rest sourced from reference TRBV7-8 and TRBJ2-2, is GAGVSQSPRYKVAKRGQDVALRCDPISGHVSLFWYQQALGQGPEFLTYFQNEAQLDKSGLPSDRFFAERPEGSVSTLKIQRTQQEDSAVYLCALVRGGTGELFFGEGSRLTVL.

The rearrangement links TRBV7-2 to TRBJ2-7; possible D gene TRBD1, 6 bases. V gave up 3 bases and J gave up 2 bases, with 14 bases separating them. The CDR3 runs 15 residues. CDR1 and CDR2 (germline): SGHTA, FQGNSA. The CDR3 region is CASSLSTGSAYEQYF. The DNA for the CDR3 is TGTGCCAGCAGCTTGTCTACAGGGTCCGCCTACGAGCAGTACTTC.

V and J are TRBV18 and TRBJ1-1, with 7 bases aligning to TRBD1. CDR1 and CDR2 (germline): KGHSH, LQKENI. Trimming at V came to 3 bases and at J to 5 bases, leaving 3 bases not matched to a gene. This CDR3 contains 13 residues. CDR3 bases: TGTGCCAGCTCACCGATGGGACAGACTGAAGCTTTCTTT. Translated: CASSPMGQTEAFF. The full variable domain, its missing parts supplied by reference TRBV18 and TRBJ1-1, is NAGVMQNPRHLVRRRGQEARLRCSPMKGHSHVYWYRQLPEEGLKFMVYLQKENIIDESGMPKERFSAEFPKEGPSILRIQQVVRGDSAAYFCASSPMGQTEAFFGQGTRLTVV.

This rearrangement joins TRBV27 to TRBJ2-1; no clear D. V was pared by 5 bases and J by 5 bases, with 10 bases between. This CDR3 has 13 residues. Germline CDR1 and CDR2: MNHEY and SMNVEV (reference sequence). The CDR3 reads CASSPHRDNEQFF. In nucleotides, the CDR3 is TGTGCCAGCAGTCCCCACCGGGACAATGAGCAGTTCTTC.

The CDR3 nucleotides are TGTGCCAGCAGTTTCGCGGGGGATAGATTTTCGGGAGGAACGCACACAGATACGCAGTATTTT. This encodes CASSFAGDRFSGGTHTDTQYF. V is TRBV27 and J is TRBJ2-3; 7 bases agree with TRBD2. Looked up from germline, CDR1 is MNHEY and CDR2 is SMNVEV (reference sequence). The CDR3 extends over 21 amino acids. With V trimmed by 3 bases and J by 2 bases, 23 bases remained unmatched.

This clone was observed a few times. The rearrangement joins TRBV5-1 to TRBJ1-6; TRBD1 might be the D (6 bases). The CDR3 has 17 residues. The germline V gene encodes CDR1 SGHRS and CDR2 YFSETQ. V was pared by 4 bases and J by 0 bases, with 14 bases between. The CDR3 coding sequence is TGCGCCAGCAGCCCGGACAGCCCGAGCTCCTATAATTCACCCCTCCACTTT. This gives the protein CASSPDSPSSYNSPLHF.

This chain connects TRBV7-8 to TRBJ2-1, with no clear D. Germline loops: CDR1 SGHVS, CDR2 FQNEAQ. This CDR3 contains 14 residues. V was shortened by 2 bases and J by 15 bases, with 20 bases between the two germline ends. CDR3 coding DNA: TGTGCCAGCAGCTTATCCTTCTCCTTGGCTAGGCTGTTCTTC. This codes for CASSLSFSLARLFF.

V is TRBV6-6 and J is TRBJ1-3, with a weak D call TRBD1 (5 bases). The V and J ends lost 5 bases and 0 bases respectively, with 20 bases between them. Germline-derived CDR1 and CDR2 are MNHNY and SVGAGI (reference sequence). The CDR3 has 18 amino acids. The CDR3 reads CASSRREGSGSSGNTIYF. CDR3 DNA sequence: TGTGCCAGCAGTCGCCGGGAGGGGAGTGGGTCCTCTGGAAACACCATATATTTT.

The chain recombines TRBV11-2 with TRBJ2-1, with D possibly TRBD2 on 5 matching bases. Trimming shortened V by 5 bases and J by 0 bases, and 14 bases separated the two germline ends. The CDR3 runs to 16 residues. Germline lookup yields CDR1 SGHAT and CDR2 FQNNGV. The CDR3 nucleotides are TGTGCCAGCAGCCCTAGAACGGGGAACTCCTACAATGAGCAGTTCTTC. Translating gives CASSPRTGNSYNEQFF. Combining the CDR3 with reference TRBV11-2 and TRBJ2-1 gives the whole variable domain EAGVAQSPRYKIIEKRQSVAFWCNPISGHATLYWYQQILGQGPKLLIQFQNNGVVDDSQLPKDRFSAERLKGVDSTLKIQPAKLEDSAVYLCASSPRTGNSYNEQFFGPGTRLTVL.

V and J are TRBV3-1 (or the pseudogene TRBV3-2) and TRBJ2-7, with a possible D match to TRBD1 (6 bases). From germline, CDR1 is LGHDT and CDR2 YNNKEL (reference sequence). V was cut by 1 base and J by 4 bases, with 14 bases left in between. There are 15 residues in the CDR3. The CDR3 sequence: CASSQVNGTLYEQYF. The CDR3 nucleotides are TGTGCCAGCAGCCAAGTTAACGGGACACTGTACGAGCAGTACTTC.

CDR3 amino acids: CAWSVQGLLNTEAFF. The CDR3 coding sequence is TGTGCCTGGAGTGTACAAGGACTTTTGAACACTGAAGCTTTCTTT. J is TRBJ1-1 and V is TRBV30; D remains ambiguous. Trimming shortened V by 0 bases and J by 0 bases, and 11 bases separated the two germline ends. From germline, CDR1 is GTSNPN and CDR2 SVGIG (reference sequence). The CDR3 totals 15 residues.

The rearrangement uses TRBV2 and TRBJ1-2, with D uncertain. This CDR3 has 11 amino acids. Per the germline V gene, CDR1 is SNHLY and CDR2 is FYNNEI. The DNA for the CDR3 is TGTGCGGGCGGGATTAACTATGGCTACACCTTC. The encoded protein is CAGGINYGYTF.

The CDR3 region has the DNA TGCGCCAGCAGCAATGACCGGGACAGTGACGCTTTCTTT. It encodes CASSNDRDSDAFF. The chain joins TRBV10-2 to TRBJ1-1; TRBD1 agrees at 7 bases. V shed 6 bases and J 11 bases; nucleotides not matched to a gene: 12. Per the germline V gene, CDR1 is WSHSY and CDR2 is SAAADI. The CDR3 is made up of 13 amino acids.

The chain carries TRBV29-1 and TRBJ1-1; D call uncertain. Germline lookup yields CDR1 SQVTM and CDR2 ANQGSEA. The V and J ends lost 4 bases and 6 bases respectively, with 6 bases between them. The CDR3 runs to 10 residues. The CDR3 nucleotides are TGCAGCGTTGGAGTACCTGAAGCTTTCTTT. The encoded protein is CSVGVPEAFF.

This chain connects TRBV21-1 to TRBJ1-5; TRBD1 is the table's D call and was not checked against the DNA. TRBV21-1 is assigned pseudogene status. The length of the CDR3 is 14 residues. The CDR3 sequence is CASSNNRVNQPQHF. CDR3 sequence (DNA): TGTGCCAGCAGCAATAACAGGGTCAATCAGCCCCAGCATTTT.

The chain carries TRBV5-1 and TRBJ2-2, with TRBD2 matching over 8 bases. The CDR3 loop spans 15 amino acids. With V trimmed by 7 bases and J by 3 bases, 8 bases remained unmatched. Per germline, CDR1 SGHRS and CDR2 YFSETQ. The CDR3 DNA sequence: TGCGCCAGCTCTTGGGCTAGCGGGTACACCGGGGAGCTGTTTTTT. Translating gives CASSWASGYTGELFF.

The count of this clone is one. The chain combines TRBV5-1 with TRBJ1-3, with unresolved D. CDR3 length: 15 amino acids. The ends were cut back, 0 bases at V and 2 bases at J, with 9 bases in the middle. Per the germline V gene, CDR1 is SGHRS and CDR2 is YFSETQ. The CDR3 protein is CASSLGRNTGNTIYF. The CDR3 bases are TGCGCCAGCAGCTTGGGCAGGAACACTGGAAACACCATATATTTT.

The genes are TRBV5-1 and TRBJ2-7, with D tentatively TRBD1 (5 bases). The germline CDR1 and CDR2 sequences are SGHRS and YFSETQ. V shed 0 bases and J shed 4 bases, with 23 bases lying between them. The CDR3 covers 18 residues. CDR3 coding DNA: TGCGCCAGCAGCTTGGATGAAACAGGAAGGTTCCTTTCTTACGAGCAGTACTTC. It is translated as CASSLDETGRFLSYEQYF.

The chain has TRBV5-1 and TRBJ1-1; D not certain. The CDR3 sequence is 14 residues long. The V gene's germline CDR1 is SGHRS and CDR2 YFSETQ. V dropped 5 bases and J dropped 0 bases, with 11 bases sitting between them. CDR3 amino acids: CASREADLNTEAFF. The CDR3 bases are TGCGCCAGCAGGGAGGCTGACTTGAACACTGAAGCTTTCTTT.

The CDR3 DNA sequence: TGTGCCAGCAGCCCCCGAGCGGGAGTGGGGGAGCTGTTTTTT. It encodes CASSPRAGVGELFF. This chain uses TRBV5-6 with TRBJ2-2; 8 bases match TRBD2. Germline V gives CDR1 SGHDT, CDR2 YYEEEE. CDR3 size: 14 residues. V dropped 4 bases and J dropped 8; count of bases not matched to a gene: 7.

The rearrangement links TRBV27 to TRBJ2-1, with 8 bases identical to TRBD1. The germline V gene has CDR1 MNHEY and CDR2 SMNVEV (reference sequence). The CDR3 is 16 residues long. V dropped 6 bases and J dropped 6; count of bases not matched to a gene: 13. The CDR3 coding sequence is TGTGCCAGCAGCACCCCTCCCGGAGACAGGGGCAATGAGCAGTTCTTC. Residues: CASSTPPGDRGNEQFF.

The chain is built from TRBV4-3 and TRBJ1-1; tentatively, D is TRBD1 (5 bases). Germline V gene data show CDR1 as LGHNA and CDR2 as YSLEER. The CDR3 contains 15 residues. Trimming left V 1 base short and J 6 bases short, with 15 bases between. CDR3 protein: CASSQVLGGRSEAFF. The CDR3 bases are TGCGCCAGCAGCCAAGTCTTGGGGGGAAGATCTGAAGCTTTCTTT.

The gene calls are TRBV7-9 and TRBJ2-3; 7 bases fit TRBD2. The trim removed 3 bases at V and 2 bases at J, leaving 2 bases unmatched. Per germline, CDR1 SEHNR and CDR2 FQNEAQ (reference sequence). The CDR3 is made up of 14 amino acids. The CDR3 sequence is CASSLSGNTDTQYF. The CDR3 nucleotides are TGTGCCAGCAGCTTGAGCGGGAACACAGATACGCAGTATTTT.